Listed below are T cell receptor beta chains from one sample, sequenced in a study of healthy donors' naive CD4 and CD8 T cells. TCRdb recomputed calls from the reads with MiXCR, one row per CDR3 protein. The sample yields 150,000 to 200,000 distinct CDR3 sequences, 65% to 75% seen once. Specimen: naive CD4+ and CD8+ T cells sorted from blood, pooled from several donors. All receptors come from a pool of human donors in good health; the sample pools cells from several healthy donors. Each CDR3 is given with its conserved first and last residue. D genes are given only for firm matches. Some rows mark clone size as missing; the rest say once, few, many or name a class of expanded clone.

clone_size d_call j_call v_call cdr3_aa cdr3_nt
NA TRBD2 TRBJ2-1 TRBV6-5 CASRGTSGGPVNEQFF TGTGCCAGCAGGGGGACTAGCGGGGGCCCAGTCAATGAGCAGTTCTTC
NA TRBD2 TRBJ2-3 TRBV6-5 CASSPRLAGGVDTQYF TGTGCCAGCAGTCCCAGACTAGCGGGAGGGGTAGATACGCAGTATTTT
NA NA TRBJ1-3 TRBV12-3/TRBV12-4 CASSFPVVDTIYF TGTGCCAGCAGTTTTCCGGTCGTTGACACCATATATTTT
NA NA TRBJ2-7 TRBV13 CASSQGGLTYEQYF TGTGCCAGCAGCCAGGGCGGCCTTACCTACGAGCAGTACTTC
few TRBD1 TRBJ1-5 TRBV29-1 CSARDSFFQPQHF TGCAGCGCCCGGGACAGCTTTTTTCAGCCCCAGCATTTT
once NA TRBJ1-2 TRBV27 CASSVSNPGRANYGYTF TGTGCCAGCTCAGTCTCCAACCCCGGGCGAGCTAACTATGGCTACACCTTC
few NA TRBJ1-3 TRBV20-1 CSARDIDFSGNTIYF TGCAGTGCTAGAGATATCGACTTCTCTGGAAACACCATATATTTT
NA TRBD1 TRBJ2-4 TRBV5-1 CASTWGSGQASFAKNIQYF TGCGCCAGCACCTGGGGGTCGGGACAGGCCTCGTTCGCCAAAAACATTCAGTACTTC
NA NA TRBJ1-1 TRBV6-6 CASSTTGNTEAFF TGTGCCAGCAGTACTACAGGGAACACTGAAGCTTTCTTT
NA TRBD2 TRBJ2-7 TRBV6-2/TRBV6-3 CASSRLADEQYF TGTGCCAGCAGTCGACTAGCGGACGAGCAGTACTTC
NA TRBD1 TRBJ2-7 TRBV29-1 CSVGGDREYEQYF TGCAGCGTTGGCGGGGACAGGGAGTACGAGCAGTACTTC
few NA TRBJ1-1 TRBV10-3 CAISDRGEVTEAFF TGTGCCATCAGTGATAGGGGCGAGGTCACTGAAGCTTTCTTT
few TRBD1 TRBJ1-2 TRBV30 CAWSSLDRGHGYTF TGTGCCTGGAGTTCCCTGGACAGGGGACATGGCTACACCTTC
NA TRBD1 TRBJ2-7 TRBV19 CATRTGKGYEQYF TGTGCCACCCGGACAGGGAAGGGCTACGAGCAGTACTTC
few NA TRBJ1-3 TRBV29-1 CSVQRTVGNTIYF TGCAGCGTTCAGAGGACAGTCGGGAACACCATATATTTT
few NA TRBJ2-2 TRBV29-1 CSVIYSNTGELFF TGCAGCGTGATATACAGTAACACCGGGGAGCTGTTTTTT
few NA TRBJ1-1 TRBV29-1 CSVEDLDPEAFF TGCAGCGTTGAAGATCTCGACCCTGAAGCTTTCTTT
NA NA TRBJ2-7 TRBV15 CATSRTGGGYEQYF TGTGCCACCAGCAGGACAGGTGGGGGCTACGAGCAGTACTTC
NA NA TRBJ2-3 TRBV5-6 CASSLMTVGQYF TGTGCCAGCAGCTTGATGACTGTGGGGCAGTATTTT
NA NA TRBJ1-2 TRBV12-5 CASSLLVSNYGYTF TGTGCCAGCAGTCTTCTGGTTTCTAACTATGGCTACACCTTC
NA NA TRBJ2-3 TRBV6-2/TRBV6-3 CASSYSEDTQYF TGTGCCAGCAGTTACTCAGAGGATACGCAGTATTTT
NA NA TRBJ1-2 TRBV29-1 CSVDAGSGYTF TGCAGCGTTGATGCAGGGTCTGGCTACACCTTC
NA NA TRBJ2-7 TRBV30 CASVPSYEQYF TGTGCCTCAGTCCCCTCCTACGAGCAGTACTTC
NA NA TRBJ1-1 TRBV6-5 CASSYGTTEAFF TGTGCCAGCAGTTACGGGACGACTGAAGCTTTCTTT
NA TRBD1 TRBJ1-6 TRBV6-5 CASSPGTGSPGSPLHF TGTGCCAGCAGCCCCGGGACAGGGAGTCCGGGATCACCCCTCCACTTT
NA NA TRBJ2-1 TRBV19 CASSTVPGEQFF TGTGCCAGTAGTACCGTCCCGGGGGAGCAGTTCTTC
NA NA TRBJ1-1 TRBV19 CASSIGGKGMNTEAFF TGTGCCAGTAGTATCGGTGGGAAGGGGATGAACACTGAAGCTTTCTTT
NA TRBD1 TRBJ2-7 TRBV29-1 CSLRDSSYEQYF TGCAGCCTTCGGGACAGCTCCTACGAGCAGTACTTC
NA NA TRBJ2-7 TRBV19 CASSIDLGRYEQYF TGTGCCAGTAGTATAGATCTCGGGCGATACGAGCAGTACTTC